This T cell receptor beta chain was identified during a study of vaccination effects on CD4 cells after COVID-19. As to this clone: Its antigen is not identified.

Germline-derived CDR1 and CDR2 are MNHNY and SVGAGI (reference sequence). Between the trimmed V and J ends, which lost 6 bases and 3 bases, there was a span of 8 bases. CDR3 length equals 12 residues. TCRdb keeps only in-frame clones here, not all; method: immunoSEQ multiplex PCR. Seen here are 70,000 to 95,000 clones, roughly 74% observed once, and the top ten hold under 2%. Within the ViraFEST assay, antigen-specific CD4+ T cells underwent expansion with viral peptide pools prior to sequencing. Once cultured for 10 days, the cells underwent separation to obtain CD4+ T cells. PBMC cultures contained about 1.9 million cells per well, approximately 10 IU/ml IL-2 and roughly 9.4 ug/ml peptides.

The TCR originated in a human donor who received a COVID-19 vaccine. This specimen consisted of CD4+ T cells from PBMCs cultured with HCoV-229E spike peptides, obtained before COVID-19 vaccination. V and J are TRBV6-6 and TRBJ2-5; D possibly corresponds to TRBD1 (6 bases). The CDR3 DNA is TGTGCCAGCAGAAAGGGGGAAGAGACCCAGTACTTC. The encoded protein is CASRKGEETQYF.